The 19 T cell receptor beta chains reported below all come from one sample, sequenced in a study of blood T cell repertoires in COVID-19. Measured with immunoSEQ multiplex PCR; TCRdb has only the in-frame clones, and not every one. The sample has roughly 23,000 clones, more than 85% seen once. What was sequenced was peripheral blood. Every receptor here comes from a woman between 65 and 79 years old with active COVID-19.

The chain combines TRBV18 with TRBJ2-7; no reliable D call. CDR3 length equals 13 residues. Germline assignment: CDR1 KGHSH and CDR2 LQKENI. The V end was cut by 3 bases, the J end by 2 bases, with 8 bases between. CDR3 in DNA: TGTGCCAGCTCACCGACTCGGACCTACGAGCAGTACTTC. This encodes CASSPTRTYEQYF.

The chain uses TRBV9 and TRBJ2-1; D is possibly TRBD2 (6 bases). CDR1 is SGDLS and CDR2 is YYNGEE in the germline V gene. The V and J ends lost 0 bases and 1 base respectively, with 14 bases between them. This CDR3 has 17 residues. The CDR3 coding sequence is TGTGCCAGCAGCGTAGGATGGGCGGGACCTTCCTACAATGAGCAGTTCTTC. Residues: CASSVGWAGPSYNEQFF.

A single count supports this clone. V and J are TRBV6-2 or TRBV6-3 and TRBJ2-7; 8 bases agree with TRBD2. Unmatched junction bases numbered 13, after V lost 5 bases and J lost 7 bases. Germline-derived CDR1 and CDR2 are MNHEY and SVGEGT. The CDR3 is made up of 15 amino acids. In nucleotides, the CDR3 is TGTGCCAGCAGTAGAGCGGGAGTGGGTTCTCTAGAGCAGTACTTC. It yields the protein CASSRAGVGSLEQYF.

The rearrangement links TRBV15 to TRBJ2-6, with D tentatively TRBD1 (5 bases). This CDR3 spans 18 amino acids. Germline assignment: CDR1 LNHNV and CDR2 YYDKDF (reference sequence). Between the trimmed V and J ends, which lost 5 bases and 5 bases, there was a span of 22 bases. CDR3 loop: CATSWGRGIATWANVLTF. The CDR3, as DNA: TGTGCCACCAGCTGGGGCAGAGGTATCGCAACGTGGGCCAACGTCCTGACTTTC.

This chain connects TRBV9 to TRBJ2-7, with D possibly being TRBD2 (6 bases). This CDR3 is 15 amino acids long. V lost 3 bases and J 4 bases, leaving 17 bases between the germline ends. The germline V gene has CDR1 SGDLS and CDR2 YYNGEE. CDR3 in DNA: TGTGCCAGCAGCGAGGCCCCCGGGACTTTTTACGAGCAGTACTTC. Its protein product is CASSEAPGTFYEQYF.

V is TRBV18 and J is TRBJ2-3; possibly TRBD2 for D (5 bases). V was trimmed by 3 bases and J by 1 base, leaving 8 bases between them. Germline loops: CDR1 KGHSH, CDR2 LQKENI. This CDR3 is built from 14 residues. CDR3 amino acids: CASSPAEGTDTQYF. The CDR3, as DNA: TGTGCCAGCTCACCCGCGGAGGGCACAGATACGCAGTATTTT. Variable domain in full (rest from reference TRBV18 and TRBJ2-3): NAGVMQNPRHLVRRRGQEARLRCSPMKGHSHVYWYRQLPEEGLKFMVYLQKENIIDESGMPKERFSAEFPKEGPSILRIQQVVRGDSAAYFCASSPAEGTDTQYFGPGTRLTVL.

The chain recombines TRBV7-6 with TRBJ2-6, with 7 bases fitting TRBD2. This CDR3 has 18 amino acids. V lost 1 base to trimming and J lost 3 bases; unmatched junction nucleotides: 9. CDR1 and CDR2 from the germline V gene are SGHVS and FNYEAQ. CDR3 in amino acids: CASSLEPSREFGANVLTF. The CDR3 region has the DNA TGTGCCAGCAGCTTAGAACCCTCGCGGGAGTTTGGGGCCAACGTCCTGACTTTC.

The chain is built from TRBV19 and TRBJ2-3, with no clear D. The CDR3 spans 11 residues. Between the trimmed V and J ends, which lost 7 bases and 2 bases, there was a span of 4 bases. The V gene's germline CDR1 is LNHDA and CDR2 SQIVND (reference sequence). CDR3: CASTHTDTQYF. CDR3 bases: TGTGCCAGTACCCACACAGATACGCAGTATTTT.

This sequence joins TRBV7-2 and TRBJ2-4, with D tentatively TRBD2 (6 bases). Trimming took 5 bases from V and 10 from J, leaving 15 bases between them. CDR3 length: 13 residues. Germline assignment: CDR1 SGHTA and CDR2 FQGNSA. In DNA, the CDR3 is TGTGCCAGCAGCCCTTGGGGGGTAGGGATTCAGTACTTC. Translated: CASSPWGVGIQYF.

This clone was observed once. The rearrangement joins TRBV18 to TRBJ2-7, with TRBD1 matching over 9 bases. The germline gives CDR1 KGHSH, CDR2 LQKENI. The CDR3 totals 14 residues. V lost 3 bases, J lost 7 bases, and 7 bases stayed unmatched. The CDR3 nucleotides read TGTGCCAGCTCACCTGGGACAGGGTGGCAAGAGCAGTACTTC. This gives the protein CASSPGTGWQEQYF.

The chain has TRBV12-3 or TRBV12-4 and TRBJ2-1; 7 nucleotides line up with TRBD1. The CDR3 loop spans 12 amino acids. After removal of 5 bases from V and 12 bases from J, the junction contained 7 bases not matched to a gene. The CDR3 here is CASSTLRGRQFF. The CDR3, as DNA: TGTGCCAGCAGTACTCTGAGGGGGCGGCAGTTCTTC.

The count of this clone is one. V and J are TRBV7-9 and TRBJ2-3; 8 positions match TRBD1. The germline V gene encodes CDR1 SEHNR and CDR2 FQNEAQ (reference sequence). The CDR3 runs to 17 residues. J gave up 4 bases and V 0 bases, and 9 bases lay outside the gene matches. In DNA, the CDR3 is TGTGCCAGCAGCTTAGCGGTACCGGGACAGGATGCAGATACGCAGTATTTT. Translation gives CASSLAVPGQDADTQYF. Together with reference TRBV7-9 and TRBJ2-3, the CDR3 gives the full variable domain: DTGVSQNPRHKITKRGQNVTFRCDPISEHNRLYWYRQTLGQGPEFLTYFQNEAQLEKSRLLSDRFSAERPKGSFSTLEIQRTEQGDSAMYLCASSLAVPGQDADTQYFGPGTRLTVL.

This clone came up once. This chain uses TRBV12-3 or TRBV12-4 with TRBJ1-2, with D hard to call. V was pared by 10 bases and J by 8 bases, with 20 bases between. The CDR3 spans 13 residues. Here the CDR3 DNA reads TGTGCCAACGCCCGGGGTGAGGGTCGGGGCTACACCTTC. The encoded protein is CANARGEGRGYTF.

The J gene is TRBJ2-7, the V gene TRBV7-2; 9 nucleotides match TRBD1. V shed 4 bases and J 1 base; nucleotides not matched to a gene: 14. CDR1 and CDR2 from the germline V gene are SGHTA and FQGNSA. The length of the CDR3 is 18 residues. The DNA for the CDR3 is TGTGCCAGCAGCTCTAGATTGGGGACAGGGCTTAGATCCTACGAGCAGTACTTC. It encodes CASSSRLGTGLRSYEQYF.

The DNA for the CDR3 is TGTGCCAGCAGAAGGACAGGGATGTCCTACGAGCAGTACTTC. This sequence encodes CASRRTGMSYEQYF. V is TRBV27 and J is TRBJ2-7, with 8 nucleotides matching TRBD1. J gave up 1 base and V 6 bases, and 5 bases lay outside the gene matches. This CDR3 region has 14 residues. Germline V lookup: CDR1 MNHEY, CDR2 SMNVEV (reference sequence).

This clone turned up a few times. The chain employs TRBV10-1 and TRBJ1-2, with no clear D. The CDR3 loop spans 13 amino acids. Trimming removed 4 bases at V and 4 bases at J, with 10 bases between. Germline V gene data show CDR1 as WNHNN and CDR2 as SYGVQD (reference sequence). CDR3: CASSAGLGYGYTF. CDR3 DNA sequence: TGCGCCAGCAGTGCCGGGTTGGGCTATGGCTACACCTTC.

The V call is TRBV6-6, the J call TRBJ2-7; D is perhaps TRBD1 (6 bases). The V end lost 0 bases, the J end lost 1 base, and 13 bases lay between the germline ends. The CDR3 extends over 16 amino acids. Germline CDR1 MNHNY, CDR2 SVGAGI (reference sequence). As DNA, the CDR3 is TGTGCCAGCAGTTACTCGGACAGTTTGACTTCCTACGAGCAGTACTTC. Its translation is CASSYSDSLTSYEQYF.

The chain has TRBV28 and TRBJ2-1, with D uncertain. CDR1 and CDR2 from the germline V gene are MDHEN and SYDVKM. The CDR3 extends over 14 amino acids. The V end was cut by 6 bases, the J end by 1 base, with 10 bases between. The chain's CDR3 is CASRGRLSYNEQFF. Here the CDR3 DNA reads TGTGCCAGCAGAGGCAGGCTATCCTACAATGAGCAGTTCTTC.

The chain recombines TRBV28 with TRBJ1-6; D is perhaps TRBD1 (6 bases). Trimming removed 6 bases from V and 7 bases from J, with 16 bases in between. The CDR3 spans 15 residues. CDR1 is MDHEN and CDR2 is SYDVKM in the germline V gene. The CDR3 here is CASRASGQRNSPLHF. The CDR3 DNA reads as TGTGCCAGCAGGGCCTCGGGACAACGGAATTCACCCCTCCACTTT.